The next 27 T cell receptor beta chains were all read from a single sample in a study of cytomegalovirus exposure and HLA in healthy donors. The primer mix had 60 Vbeta and 13 Jbeta primers. Measured with immunoSEQ multiplex PCR; TCRdb has only the in-frame clones, and not every one. The repertoire holds approximately 170,000 clones, with 70% as singletons. The sample was PBMCs. The receptor set was obtained from a man aged 18 to 29 in good health and CMV-seropositive.

This chain links TRBV29-1 with TRBJ2-3; perhaps TRBD2 as D (6 bases). The CDR3 runs 15 residues. V lost 1 base to trimming and J lost 4 bases, with 15 bases between them. Germline V gene data show CDR1 as SQVTM and CDR2 as ANQGSEA. The CDR3, as DNA: TGCAGCGTTGAAGTTAGCGGATCCCGTGCAGATACGCAGTATTTT. Its protein product is CSVEVSGSRADTQYF.

The chain is built from TRBV14 and TRBJ2-7; 8 bases are a match to TRBD2. The ends lost 3 bases at V and 2 bases at J; junction bases unmatched: 6. The CDR3 extends over 15 amino acids. Per germline, CDR1 SGHDN and CDR2 FVKESK. DNA of the CDR3: TGTGCCAGCAGCCAGACTGGACTAGCACCCTACGAGCAGTACGTC. Translation: CASSQTGLAPYEQYV.

In regard to this clone: The identical CDR3 is also encoded by other nucleotide sequences in the sample. The chain joins TRBV19 to TRBJ2-2; 7 bases map to TRBD1. Germline V gives CDR1 LNHDA, CDR2 SQIVND (reference sequence). V gave up 3 bases and J gave up 5 bases; unmatched junction bases: 3. The CDR3 has 14 residues. CDR3 coding DNA: TGTGCCAGTAGTATCGACAGGGCAACCGGGGAGCTGTTTTTT. Protein sequence: CASSIDRATGELFF.

The chain recombines TRBV2 with TRBJ2-3; 11 bases line up with TRBD1. The germline gives CDR1 SNHLY, CDR2 FYNNEI. Trimming took 6 bases from V and 8 from J; bases not matched to a gene: 7. The CDR3 runs 14 residues. CDR3 in DNA: TGTGCCAGCAGGGCGGGACAGGGGGTCGGTACGCAGTATTTT. Its protein product is CASRAGQGVGTQYF.

This chain connects TRBV14 to TRBJ1-1; the D is unclear. The germline V gene encodes CDR1 SGHDN and CDR2 FVKESK. The ends were cut back, 4 bases at V and 4 bases at J, with 7 bases in the middle. The CDR3 contains 12 residues. Written as DNA, the CDR3 is TGTGCCAGCAGCCCGGGGAGCACTGAAGCTTTCTTT. It codes for CASSPGSTEAFF.

The V call is TRBV13, the J call TRBJ1-3, with TRBD1 matching over 8 bases. Germline V gene data show CDR1 as PRHDT and CDR2 as FYEKMQ (reference sequence). CDR3 length equals 16 residues. Trimming at V came to 4 bases and at J to 7 bases, leaving 12 bases not matched to a gene. CDR3 nucleotide sequence: TGTGCCAGCAGCTCAACAGGGGGAGGGAATCTTAACACCATATATTTT. Encoded protein: CASSSTGGGNLNTIYF. The entire variable domain, with the rest obtained from reference TRBV13 and TRBJ1-3, is as follows: AAGVIQSPRHLIKEKRETATLKCYPIPRHDTVYWYQQGPGQDPQFLISFYEKMQSDKGSIPDRFSAQQFSDYHSELNMSSLELGDSALYFCASSSTGGGNLNTIYFGEGSWLTVV.

The chain employs TRBV21-1 and TRBJ2-7; the table's D call, TRBD1, was not checked against the DNA. TRBV21-1 is annotated as a pseudogene. The CDR3 runs 13 residues. CDR3 nucleotide sequence: TGTGCCAGCGGTGACAGGGAGGCCTACGAGCAGTACGTC. It codes for CASGDREAYEQYV.

The chain combines TRBV29-1 with TRBJ1-2; possibly TRBD1 for D (5 bases). Trimming removed 6 bases from V and 8 bases from J, with 16 bases in between. The CDR3 contains 12 residues. Germline lookup yields CDR1 SQVTM and CDR2 ANQGSEA. The CDR3 loop reads CSVDPGREGYTF. The CDR3 coding sequence is TGCAGCGTGGATCCGGGGCGGGAGGGCTACACCTTC. Together with reference TRBV29-1 and TRBJ1-2, the CDR3 gives the full variable domain: SAVISQKPSRDICQRGTSLTIQCQVDSQVTMMFWYRQQPGQSLTLIATANQGSEATYESGFVIDKFPISRPNLTFSTLTVSNMSPEDSSIYLCSVDPGREGYTFGSGTRLTVV.

The chain carries TRBV11-2 and TRBJ2-5; 7 positions match TRBD2. Germline V lookup: CDR1 SGHAT, CDR2 FQNNGV. This CDR3 spans 16 amino acids. V shed 3 bases and J 1 base; nucleotides not matched to a gene: 8. This CDR3 is CASSFLRWTSQETQYF. Here the CDR3 DNA reads TGTGCCAGCAGCTTCTTGCGGTGGACTAGCCAAGAGACCCAGTACTTC.

V is TRBV2 and J is TRBJ1-2; 9 bases are a match to TRBD1. Germline assignment: CDR1 SNHLY and CDR2 FYNNEI. V lost 4 bases, J lost 5 bases, and 2 bases stayed unmatched. This CDR3 has 13 amino acids. The CDR3 nucleotides read TGTGCCAGCAGTGGAGACAGGGGGTATGGCTACACCTTC. Its protein product is CASSGDRGYGYTF.

The chain is built from TRBV19 and TRBJ1-1, with D possibly TRBD1 on 5 matching bases. Trimming removed 6 bases at V and 7 bases at J, with 9 bases between. Germline V lookup: CDR1 LNHDA, CDR2 SQIVND (reference sequence). The CDR3 totals 11 residues. The CDR3 DNA reads as TGTGCCAGTAGGTTGGGGCTTGAAGCTTTCTTT. Residues: CASRLGLEAFF. Together with reference TRBV19 and TRBJ1-1, the CDR3 gives the full variable domain: DGGITQSPKYLFRKEGQNVTLSCEQNLNHDAMYWYRQDPGQGLRLIYYSQIVNDFQKGDIAEGYSVSREKKESFPLTVTSAQKNPTAFYLCASRLGLEAFFGQGTRLTVV.

The genes are TRBV7-9 and TRBJ1-1; a possible D gene is TRBD1 (6 bases). Germline V gene lookup returns CDR1 SEHNR and CDR2 FQNEAQ (reference sequence). V lost 4 bases, J lost 3 bases, and 18 bases lay in between. This CDR3 contains 16 residues. Written as DNA, the CDR3 is TGTGCCAGCAGCTCTTGGCGCGGGGGCTGGGACACTGAAGCTTTCTTT. Its translation: CASSSWRGGWDTEAFF.

This chain joins TRBV4-1 and TRBJ2-2; 7 nucleotides line up with TRBD2. CDR1 MGHRA and CDR2 YSYEKL come from the germline V gene. This CDR3 is built from 14 residues. Germline trimming cut 1 base from V and 7 bases from J; bases unmatched to any gene: 3. CDR3 residues: CASSQVGEGGELFF. The DNA of the CDR3 is TGCGCCAGCAGCCAAGTTGGGGAGGGCGGGGAGCTGTTTTTT.

In its sample, this clone was seen once. V is TRBV1 and J is TRBJ1-1; the table's D call TRBD1 went unverified against the DNA. TRBV1 is a pseudogene. This CDR3 region has 14 residues. DNA for the CDR3: TGCACCAGCAGCCAAGAAGATGCGACAGCAGAAGCTTTCTTT. Its translation is CTSSQEDATAEAFF.

The chain links TRBV9 to TRBJ1-1; D gene unclear. The CDR3 extends over 15 amino acids. CDR1 is SGDLS and CDR2 is YYNGEE in the germline V gene. Between the trimmed V and J ends, which lost 4 bases and 0 bases, there was a span of 13 bases. In DNA form, the CDR3 reads TGTGCCAGCAGCCCCCAAGAGAGAATGAACACTGAAGCTTTCTTT. Translation: CASSPQERMNTEAFF.

This rearrangement joins TRBV13 to TRBJ1-2, with TRBD1 identical over 7 bases. Germline V gives CDR1 PRHDT, CDR2 FYEKMQ (reference sequence). Trimming took 3 bases from V and 6 from J; bases not matched to a gene: 7. The CDR3 consists of 14 residues. The CDR3 DNA reads TGTGCCAGCAGCTTGTCAACAACAGGGGATGGCTACACCTTC. It yields the protein CASSLSTTGDGYTF.

This chain uses TRBV4-1 with TRBJ2-5, with D possibly matching TRBD2 (6 bases). The CDR3 spans 17 residues. Germline-derived CDR1 and CDR2 are MGHRA and YSYEKL. The germline V and J ends were trimmed by 2 bases and 0 bases, with 16 bases remaining between them. CDR3 residues: CASSQQAGGLYQETQYF. The CDR3 coding sequence is TGCGCCAGCAGCCAACAAGCGGGCGGACTATACCAAGAGACCCAGTACTTC.

The V gene is TRBV7-9, the J gene TRBJ2-1; D call uncertain. Germline CDR1 reads SEHNR; CDR2 reads FQNEAQ (reference sequence). This CDR3 is built from 13 residues. V lost 1 base and J lost 6, with 7 bases in between. This CDR3 reads CASSLVGGNEQFF. The CDR3 DNA follows: TGTGCCAGCAGCTTAGTAGGCGGCAATGAGCAGTTCTTC.

V usage is TRBV13 and J usage is TRBJ1-1; D unresolved. V lost 1 base and J lost 5, with 14 bases in between. The CDR3 has 15 amino acids. In germline, CDR1 is PRHDT, CDR2 FYEKMQ (reference sequence). CDR3 residues: CASSLDTLARTEAFF. The CDR3 bases are TGTGCCAGCAGCTTAGACACCTTAGCTAGGACTGAAGCTTTCTTT.

This chain connects TRBV6-1 to TRBJ1-5; D might be TRBD1 (6 bases). The length of the CDR3 is 15 residues. Germline V gives CDR1 MNHNS, CDR2 SASEGT. Deletions cut 3 bases from V and 4 bases from J, with 13 bases between. CDR3 amino acids: CASSDGRGRNQPQHF. CDR3 sequence (DNA): TGTGCCAGCAGTGATGGCAGGGGAAGGAATCAGCCCCAGCATTTT.

This sequence joins TRBV13 and TRBJ1-5; weak D call: TRBD1 (5 bases). Germline values: CDR1 PRHDT, CDR2 FYEKMQ (reference sequence). The length of the CDR3 is 14 residues. Trimming removed 4 bases at V and 6 bases at J, with 13 bases between. DNA for the CDR3: TGTGCCAGCAGCTCGGGGGAGAGGGTTCAGCCCCAGCATTTT. Protein sequence: CASSSGERVQPQHF.

This chain connects TRBV15 to TRBJ2-5; possibly TRBD1 for D (7 bases). Looked up from germline, CDR1 is LNHNV and CDR2 is YYDKDF (reference sequence). The CDR3 covers 15 residues. Trimming pared 0 bases from V and 5 bases from J, leaving 13 bases between. CDR3: CATSREGGGRETQYF. The CDR3 bases are TGTGCCACCAGCAGAGAAGGAGGGGGCAGGGAGACCCAGTACTTC.

CDR3 bases: TGTGCCAGCAGTGGCAGCTCTGGAAACACCATATATTTT. Amino acids: CASSGSSGNTIYF. The gene calls are TRBV28 and TRBJ1-3; unclear D gene. The germline gives CDR1 MDHEN, CDR2 SYDVKM. The germline V and J ends were trimmed by 5 bases and 0 bases, with 5 bases remaining between them. This CDR3 region has 13 residues.

The J gene is TRBJ1-2, the V gene TRBV25-1, with D uncertain. Trimming pared 1 base from V and 4 bases from J, leaving 13 bases between. The CDR3 has 15 amino acids. CDR1 is MGHDK and CDR2 is SYGVNS in the germline V gene. The CDR3 is CASSESAAEFYGYTF. The CDR3 bases are TGTGCCAGCAGTGAATCGGCAGCGGAGTTCTATGGCTACACCTTC.

The table lists this clone with a few counts. This chain uses TRBV29-1 with TRBJ2-2; perhaps TRBD2 as D (7 bases). Germline CDR1 reads SQVTM; CDR2 reads ANQGSEA. Trimming left V 2 bases short and J 8 bases short, with 18 bases between. The CDR3 consists of 15 residues. The CDR3 region is CSVEKRGGGGGELFF. The CDR3 bases are TGCAGCGTTGAAAAGAGGGGAGGGGGTGGTGGGGAGCTGTTTTTT.

The rearrangement uses TRBV6-1 and TRBJ2-3, with 12 positions matching TRBD1. The germline V gene encodes CDR1 MNHNS and CDR2 SASEGT. The CDR3 loop spans 16 amino acids. J was trimmed by 4 bases and V by 2 bases; bases with no gene match: 4. The chain's CDR3 is CASSEMGQGAADTQYF. In DNA, the CDR3 is TGTGCCAGCAGTGAAATGGGACAGGGGGCCGCAGATACGCAGTATTTT.

This chain links TRBV2 with TRBJ1-1, with D hard to call. The germline V and J ends were trimmed by 7 bases and 1 base, with 13 bases remaining between them. The CDR3 is 14 amino acids. The germline CDR1 and CDR2 sequences are SNHLY and FYNNEI. The CDR3 DNA reads as TGTGCCAGCACCTTGATGCCAGGGAACACTGAAGCTTTCTTT. It specifies CASTLMPGNTEAFF.